This T cell receptor (beta chain) comes out of a study of T cells in localized non-small cell lung cancer. Points from the study as a whole: Patients showing higher blood T cell density tended to see longer overall survival. Adjacent lung exhibited a median of about 56 among the 100 most abundant tumor clones. Uninvolved adjacent lung had the highest recorded T cell clonality, with tumor below it.

The CDR3 is made up of 17 amino acids. The junction had 9 bases not matched to a gene; V was cut back by 5 bases and J by 5 bases. Germline CDR1 and CDR2: MDHEN and SYDVKM. Only in-frame clones appear in the TCRdb table, and some are missing; sequencing was by immunoSEQ multiplex PCR. The profile covers approximately 41,000 clones, with almost 90% appearing a single time and over 2.5% taken by the ten largest. On this clone itself: Its target is unknown.

The sequences come from peripheral blood, collected before any cancer treatment. The rearrangement joins TRBV28 to TRBJ2-2, with TRBD2 matching 12 bases. The sequence was obtained from a female donor at least 60 years old with stage I squamous cell lung carcinoma. The CDR3 sequence: CASSPLAGGLGTGELFF. The DNA of the CDR3 is TGTGCCAGCAGTCCCCTAGCGGGAGGGCTAGGTACCGGGGAGCTGTTTTTT. The whole variable domain, remainder taken from reference TRBV28 and TRBJ2-2, is DVKVTQSSRYLVKRTGEKVFLECVQDMDHENMFWYRQDPGLGLRLIYFSYDVKMKEKGDIPEGYSVSREKKERFSLILESASTNQTSMYLCASSPLAGGLGTGELFFGEGSRLTVL.